One and the same sample provided the 7 T cell receptor beta chains below, sequenced in a study of a mutant IDH1 vaccine in newly diagnosed glioma. Specified time point: week 5, during vaccination. Vaccinated patients received 300 ug of mutant IDH1 20-mer peptide per dose, with topical imiquimod. No cognate antigen is known for these TCRs. The assay was immunoSEQ multiplex PCR, and TCRdb's table has in-frame clones only and misses some. The profile covers some 42,000 clones, with approximately 83% appearing a single time and about 1.5% taken by the ten largest. Source: PBMCs, taken from a glioma patient whose treatment included an IDH1 peptide vaccine. The receptor source for this set is a man aged 40-49 years with glioma.

V gene TRBV7-4 combines with J gene TRBJ2-5; D tentatively reads TRBD1 or TRBD2 (5 bases each). CDR1 and CDR2 from the germline V gene are SGHVT and SQSDAQ. This CDR3 has 18 amino acids. V lost 4 bases to trimming and J lost 5 bases, with 26 bases between them. Here the CDR3 DNA reads TGTGCCAGCAGCTCAGAGGGGACGGGGTCTGAGGTTGGGGAGACCCAGTACTTC. It codes for CASSSEGTGSEVGETQYF. The whole variable domain, filled in from reference TRBV7-4 and TRBJ2-5, reads GAGVSQSPRYKVAKRGRDVALRCDSISGHVTLYWYRQTLGQGSEVLTYSQSDAQRDKSGRPSGRFSAERPERSVSTLKIQRTEQGDSAVYLCASSSEGTGSEVGETQYFGPGTRLLVL.

The genes are TRBV6-6 and TRBJ2-3; the match to TRBD2 covers 15 bases. There are 16 residues in the CDR3. V lost 5 bases, J lost 7 bases, and 7 bases stayed unmatched. CDR1 is MNHNY and CDR2 is SVGAGI in the germline V gene (reference sequence). CDR3 in amino acids: CASSQGGTSGRNTQYF. The CDR3 nucleotides are TGTGCCAGCAGTCAAGGTGGGACTAGCGGGAGGAATACGCAGTATTTT.

The gene calls are TRBV7-2 and TRBJ1-4; tentative D call: TRBD1 (6 bases). Trimming shortened V by 4 bases and J by 7 bases, and 10 bases separated the two germline ends. Looked up from germline, CDR1 is SGHTA and CDR2 is FQGNSA. This CDR3 has 13 residues. The CDR3 sequence is CASSSYRVEKLFF. The CDR3 DNA sequence: TGTGCCAGCAGCTCGTACAGGGTTGAAAAACTGTTTTTT.

J is TRBJ1-2 and V is TRBV7-2, with 8 bases fitting TRBD1. Trimming cost V 1 base and J 8 bases; bases outside gene matches: 9. Germline CDR1 is SGHTA and CDR2 is FQGNSA. There are 15 residues in the CDR3. Here the CDR3 reads CASSLVGQGARGYTF. The CDR3 region has the DNA TGTGCCAGCAGCTTAGTAGGGCAGGGGGCGAGGGGCTACACCTTC. Full variable domain (remainder filled in from reference TRBV7-2 and TRBJ1-2): GAGVSQSPSNKVTEKGKDVELRCDPISGHTALYWYRQSLGQGLEFLIYFQGNSAPDKSGLPSDRFSAERTGGSVSTLTIQRTQQEDSAVYLCASSLVGQGARGYTFGSGTRLTVV.

The chain couples TRBV19 to TRBJ2-3; no clear D. Trimming cost V 4 bases and J 2 bases, with 1 base left between them. CDR1 is LNHDA, CDR2 SQIVND, per germline (reference sequence). This CDR3 has 11 amino acids. The CDR3 sequence: CASSTTDTQYF. In DNA, the CDR3 is TGTGCCAGTAGTACCACAGATACGCAGTATTTT.

The chain recombines TRBV5-1 with TRBJ2-2, with TRBD2 matching over 8 bases. The V segment lost 4 bases and the J segment 0 bases; nucleotides outside the gene matches: 5. Per germline, CDR1 SGHRS and CDR2 YFSETQ. This CDR3 spans 16 amino acids. The CDR3 loop is CASSPIAGTNTGELFF. The CDR3 region has the DNA TGCGCCAGCAGCCCTATAGCGGGGACGAACACCGGGGAGCTGTTTTTT.

V is TRBV6-5 and J is TRBJ2-1; 7 bases map to TRBD2. This CDR3 has 15 residues. The germline V gene encodes CDR1 MNHEY and CDR2 SVGAGI. V was clipped by 2 bases and J by 5 bases; unmatched bases: 6. The CDR3 coding sequence is TGTGCCAGCAGTTACCTACCTAGCGGAAACAATGAGCAGTTCTTC. Translation gives CASSYLPSGNNEQFF.